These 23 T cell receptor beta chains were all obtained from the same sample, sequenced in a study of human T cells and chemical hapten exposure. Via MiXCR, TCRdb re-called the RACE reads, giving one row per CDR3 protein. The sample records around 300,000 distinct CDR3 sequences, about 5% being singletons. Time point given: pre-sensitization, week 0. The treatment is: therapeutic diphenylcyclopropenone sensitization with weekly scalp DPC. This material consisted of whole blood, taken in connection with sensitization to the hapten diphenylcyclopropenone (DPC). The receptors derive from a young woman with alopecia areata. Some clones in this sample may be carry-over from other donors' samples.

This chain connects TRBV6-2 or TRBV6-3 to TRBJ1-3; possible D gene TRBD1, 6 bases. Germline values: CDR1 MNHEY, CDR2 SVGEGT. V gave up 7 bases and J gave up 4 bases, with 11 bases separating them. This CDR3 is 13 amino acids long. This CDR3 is CASTADRGNTIYF. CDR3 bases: TGTGCCAGCACCGCGGACAGAGGAAACACCATATATTTT.

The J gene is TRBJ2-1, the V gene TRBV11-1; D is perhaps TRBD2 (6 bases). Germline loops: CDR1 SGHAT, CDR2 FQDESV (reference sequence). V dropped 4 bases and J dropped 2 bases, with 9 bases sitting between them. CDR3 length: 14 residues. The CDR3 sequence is CASSSSATYNEQFF. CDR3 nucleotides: TGTGCCAGCAGCTCTAGCGCCACCTACAATGAGCAGTTCTTC. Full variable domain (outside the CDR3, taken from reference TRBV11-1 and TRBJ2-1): EAEVAQSPRYKITEKSQAVAFWCDPISGHATLYWYRQILGQGPELLVQFQDESVVDDSQLPKDRFSAERLKGVDSTLKIQPAELGDSAMYLCASSSSATYNEQFFGPGTRLTVL.

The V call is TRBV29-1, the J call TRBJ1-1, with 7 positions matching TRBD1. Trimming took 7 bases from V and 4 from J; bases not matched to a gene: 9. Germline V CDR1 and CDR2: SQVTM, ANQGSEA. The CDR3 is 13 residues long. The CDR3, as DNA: TGCAGCGGGCTGGGCAGGGGGGCCACTGAAGCTTTCTTT. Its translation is CSGLGRGATEAFF.

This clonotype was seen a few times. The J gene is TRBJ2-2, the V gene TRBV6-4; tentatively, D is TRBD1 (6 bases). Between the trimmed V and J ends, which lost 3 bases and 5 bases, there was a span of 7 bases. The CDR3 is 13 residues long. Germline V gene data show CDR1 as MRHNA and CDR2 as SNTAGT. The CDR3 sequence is CASSETGTGELFF. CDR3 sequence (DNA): TGTGCCAGCAGTGAAACAGGGACCGGGGAGCTGTTTTTT.

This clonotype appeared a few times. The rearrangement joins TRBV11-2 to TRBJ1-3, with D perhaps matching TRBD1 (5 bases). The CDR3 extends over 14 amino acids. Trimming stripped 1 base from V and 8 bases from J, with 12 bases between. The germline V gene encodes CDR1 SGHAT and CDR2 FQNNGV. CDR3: CASSLVWGGDTIYF. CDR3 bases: TGTGCCAGCAGCTTAGTTTGGGGCGGTGACACCATATATTTT.

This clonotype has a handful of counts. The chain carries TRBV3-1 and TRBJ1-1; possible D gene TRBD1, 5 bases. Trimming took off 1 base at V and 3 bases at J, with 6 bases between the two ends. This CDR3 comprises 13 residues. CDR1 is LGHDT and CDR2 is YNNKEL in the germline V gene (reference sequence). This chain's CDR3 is CASSQAGYTEAFF. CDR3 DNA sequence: TGTGCCAGCAGCCAAGCAGGGTACACTGAAGCTTTCTTT.

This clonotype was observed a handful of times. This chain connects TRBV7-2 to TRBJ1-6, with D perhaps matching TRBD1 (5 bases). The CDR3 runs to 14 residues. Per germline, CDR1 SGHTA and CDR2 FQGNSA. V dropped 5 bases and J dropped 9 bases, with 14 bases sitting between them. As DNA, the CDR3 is TGTGCCAGCAGCCGAGGGGCGGGCGGTTCACCCCTCCACTTT. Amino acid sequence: CASSRGAGGSPLHF. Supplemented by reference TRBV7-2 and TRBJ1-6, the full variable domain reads GAGVSQSPSNKVTEKGKDVELRCDPISGHTALYWYRQSLGQGLEFLIYFQGNSAPDKSGLPSDRFSAERTGGSVSTLTIQRTQQEDSAVYLCASSRGAGGSPLHFGNGTRLTVT.

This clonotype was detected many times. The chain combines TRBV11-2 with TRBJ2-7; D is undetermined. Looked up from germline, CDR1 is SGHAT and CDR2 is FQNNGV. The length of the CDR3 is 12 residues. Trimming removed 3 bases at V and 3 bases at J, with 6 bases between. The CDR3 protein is CASSFANYEQYF. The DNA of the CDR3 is TGTGCCAGCAGCTTCGCTAACTACGAGCAGTACTTC.

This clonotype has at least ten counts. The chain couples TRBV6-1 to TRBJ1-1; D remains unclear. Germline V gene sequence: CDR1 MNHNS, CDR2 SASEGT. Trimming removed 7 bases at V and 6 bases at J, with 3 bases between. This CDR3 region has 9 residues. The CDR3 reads CASNSEAFF. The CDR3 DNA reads TGTGCCAGCAACTCTGAAGCTTTCTTT.

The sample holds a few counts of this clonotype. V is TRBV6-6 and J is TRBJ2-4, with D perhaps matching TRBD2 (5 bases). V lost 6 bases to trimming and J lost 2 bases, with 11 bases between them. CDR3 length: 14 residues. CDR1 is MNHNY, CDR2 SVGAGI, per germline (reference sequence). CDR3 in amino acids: CASRGGKTKNIQYF. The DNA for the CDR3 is TGTGCCAGCAGAGGAGGTAAAACCAAAAACATTCAGTACTTC.

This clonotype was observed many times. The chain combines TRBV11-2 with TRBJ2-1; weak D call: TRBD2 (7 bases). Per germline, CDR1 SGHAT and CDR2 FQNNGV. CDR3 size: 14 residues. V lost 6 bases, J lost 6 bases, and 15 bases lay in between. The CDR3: CASRGGGAPNEQFF. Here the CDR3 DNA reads TGTGCCAGCAGAGGGGGGGGCGCCCCCAATGAGCAGTTCTTC.

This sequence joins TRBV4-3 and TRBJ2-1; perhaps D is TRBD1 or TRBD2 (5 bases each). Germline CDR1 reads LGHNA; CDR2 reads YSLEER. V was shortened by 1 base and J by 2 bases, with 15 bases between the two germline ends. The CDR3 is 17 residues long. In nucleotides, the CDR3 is TGCGCCAGCAGCCAAGTCCAGGGAGTATCCGCCTACAATGAGCAGTTCTTC. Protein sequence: CASSQVQGVSAYNEQFF.

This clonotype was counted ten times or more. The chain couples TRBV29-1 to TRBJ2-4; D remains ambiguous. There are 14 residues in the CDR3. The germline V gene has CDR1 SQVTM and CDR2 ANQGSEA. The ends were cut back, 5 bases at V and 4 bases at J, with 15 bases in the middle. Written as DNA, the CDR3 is TGCAGCGTTACGGCCCTTTTTGGGAAAAACATTCAGTACTTC. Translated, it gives CSVTALFGKNIQYF.

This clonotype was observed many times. The CDR3 region is CAISESPNYGYTF. The DNA for the CDR3 is TGTGCCATCAGTGAGTCGCCTAACTATGGCTACACCTTC. V is TRBV10-3 and J is TRBJ1-2; D gene unclear. Germline V gene lookup returns CDR1 ENHRY and CDR2 SYGVKD. The CDR3 sequence is 13 residues long. The V end lost 0 bases, the J end lost 0 bases, and 2 bases lay between the germline ends.

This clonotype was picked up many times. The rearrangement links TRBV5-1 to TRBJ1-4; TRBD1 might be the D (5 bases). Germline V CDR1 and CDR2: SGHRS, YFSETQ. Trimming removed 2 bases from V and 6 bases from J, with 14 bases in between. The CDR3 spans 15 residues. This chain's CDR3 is CASSFGSARDEKLFF. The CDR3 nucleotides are TGCGCCAGCAGCTTTGGAAGCGCCAGGGATGAAAAACTGTTTTTT.

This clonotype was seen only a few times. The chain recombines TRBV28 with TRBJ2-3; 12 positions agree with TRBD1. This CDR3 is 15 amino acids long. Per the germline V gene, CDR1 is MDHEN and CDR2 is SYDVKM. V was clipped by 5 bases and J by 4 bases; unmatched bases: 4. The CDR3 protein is CASSTRDRGPDTQYF. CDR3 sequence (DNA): TGTGCCAGCAGTACCCGGGACAGGGGGCCAGATACGCAGTATTTT.

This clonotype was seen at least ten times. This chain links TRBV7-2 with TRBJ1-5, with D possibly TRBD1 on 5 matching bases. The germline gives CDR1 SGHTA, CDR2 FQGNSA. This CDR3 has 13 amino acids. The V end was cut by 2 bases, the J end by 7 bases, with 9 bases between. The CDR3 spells CASSLTGLQPQHF. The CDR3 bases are TGTGCCAGCAGCTTAACGGGGCTGCAGCCCCAGCATTTT.

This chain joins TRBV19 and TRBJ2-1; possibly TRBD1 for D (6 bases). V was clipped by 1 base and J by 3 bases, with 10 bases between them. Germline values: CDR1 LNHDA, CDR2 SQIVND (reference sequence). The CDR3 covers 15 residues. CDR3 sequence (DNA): TGTGCCAGTAGTATAGGGTCAGGGGACTACAATGAGCAGTTCTTC. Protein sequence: CASSIGSGDYNEQFF.

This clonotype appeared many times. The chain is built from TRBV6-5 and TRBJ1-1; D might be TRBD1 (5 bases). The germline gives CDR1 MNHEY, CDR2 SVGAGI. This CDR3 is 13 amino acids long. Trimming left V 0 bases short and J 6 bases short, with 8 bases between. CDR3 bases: TGTGCCAGCAGTTACTCGTCGGGGGCTGAAGCTTTCTTT. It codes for CASSYSSGAEAFF.

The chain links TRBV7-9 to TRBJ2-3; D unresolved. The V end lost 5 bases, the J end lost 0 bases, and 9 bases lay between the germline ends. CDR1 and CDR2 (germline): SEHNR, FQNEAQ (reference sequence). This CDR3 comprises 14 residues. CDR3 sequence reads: CASSRPDSTDTQYF. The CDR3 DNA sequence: TGTGCCAGCAGCCGGCCTGATAGCACAGATACGCAGTATTTT.

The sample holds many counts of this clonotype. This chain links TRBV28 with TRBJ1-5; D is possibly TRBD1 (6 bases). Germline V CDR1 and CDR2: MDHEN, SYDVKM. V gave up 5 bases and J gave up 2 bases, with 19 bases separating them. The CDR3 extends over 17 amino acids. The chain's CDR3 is CASSAAGGAVGNQPQHF. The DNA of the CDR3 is TGTGCCAGCAGTGCCGCCGGGGGGGCCGTGGGCAATCAGCCCCAGCATTTT.

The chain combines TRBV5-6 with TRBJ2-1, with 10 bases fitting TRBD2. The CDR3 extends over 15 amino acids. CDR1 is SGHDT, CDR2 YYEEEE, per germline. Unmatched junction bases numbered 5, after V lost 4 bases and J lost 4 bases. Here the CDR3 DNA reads TGTGCCAGCAGCCCTCCTAGCGGGGGATACAATGAGCAGTTCTTC. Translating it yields CASSPPSGGYNEQFF.

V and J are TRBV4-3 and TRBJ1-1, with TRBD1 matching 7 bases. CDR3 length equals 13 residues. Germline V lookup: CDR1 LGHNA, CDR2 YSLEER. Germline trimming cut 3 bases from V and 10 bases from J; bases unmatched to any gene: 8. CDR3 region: CASSQDYRGTAFF. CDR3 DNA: TGCGCCAGCAGCCAGGACTACAGGGGCACAGCTTTCTTT.